Presented here are 31 T cell receptor beta chains from one specimen sequenced in a study of Ad26.COV2.S vaccination and SARS-CoV-2 variants (dated by TCRdb to about 2021). According to the study, the label for this sample's treatment or condition signals: some 19 received Ad26.COV2.S at low or high dose, single or two shots; roughly five received placebo; per-sample allocation not given. For vaccine and placebo recipients, repertoires were sequenced using samples collected on day 63 after the first injection. Library preparation used the immunoSEQ multiplex PCR assay. Held by TCRdb, this immuneACCESS table contains in-frame sequences only and omits some clones. Under half of the omission traces to an unresolved V gene where checked; the cause of the rest is unknown. This sample holds about 350,000 clones; more than 75% were observed only once. The ten largest clones take up around 3.3% of the sample.

The source material was peripheral blood, sampled in a trial of Ad26.COV2.S vaccine versus placebo. The receptors stem from a person aged 18-65 years who received the Ad26.COV2.S COVID-19 vaccine or a placebo.

This clone showed up just a few times. The gene calls are TRBV6-5 and TRBJ1-1; D ambiguous. Trimming removed 6 bases from V and 4 bases from J, with 12 bases in between. CDR3 length: 13 amino acids. Germline V lookup: CDR1 MNHEY, CDR2 SVGAGI. CDR3 loop: CASSARGVTEAFF. CDR3 nucleotides: TGTGCCAGCAGCGCCCGGGGTGTCACTGAAGCTTTCTTT.

The chain recombines TRBV5-5 with TRBJ1-2; D unclear. The germline V gene has CDR1 SGHKS and CDR2 YYEKEE (reference sequence). This CDR3 region has 12 residues. Trimming removed 6 bases at V and 3 bases at J, with 9 bases between. CDR3 in DNA: TGTGCCAGCAACCGCGGACACTATGGCTACACCTTC. Translating it yields CASNRGHYGYTF.

This clone appeared a single time. The V gene is TRBV9, the J gene TRBJ2-7; D is possibly TRBD1 or TRBD2 (5 bases each). The germline gives CDR1 SGDLS, CDR2 YYNGEE. The CDR3 contains 14 residues. The ends were cut back, 2 bases at V and 3 bases at J, with 12 bases in the middle. The CDR3 DNA follows: TGTGCCAGCAGCGTCGGCGCAGGGAGCTACGAGCAGTACTTC. Amino acids: CASSVGAGSYEQYF. The variable domain in full, with the rest retrieved from reference TRBV9 and TRBJ2-7, is DSGVTQTPKHLITATGQRVTLRCSPRSGDLSVYWYQQSLDQGLQFLIQYYNGEERAKGNILERFSAQQFPDLHSELNLSSLELGDSALYFCASSVGAGSYEQYFGPGTRLTVT.

CDR3 DNA sequence: TGTGCCAGCAGTGGGATGAGCGGGAGGGCGGGAGATACGCAGTATTTT. Its protein product is CASSGMSGRAGDTQYF. The chain joins TRBV6-1 to TRBJ2-3, with 10 bases lining up with TRBD2. Looked up from germline, CDR1 is MNHNS and CDR2 is SASEGT. V gave up 4 bases and J gave up 5 bases; unmatched junction bases: 9. The CDR3 spans 16 residues.

The chain is built from TRBV13 and TRBJ2-7; D gene unclear. The germline V gene has CDR1 PRHDT and CDR2 FYEKMQ (reference sequence). The CDR3 contains 14 residues. Trimming stripped 5 bases from V and 5 bases from J, with 16 bases between. The CDR3 coding sequence is TGTGCCAGCAGCAGCCGGGTTTCGACCGACGAGCAGTACTTC. Translating it yields CASSSRVSTDEQYF.

J is TRBJ1-2 and V is TRBV4-3, with TRBD1 identical over 11 bases. Germline V CDR1 and CDR2: LGHNA, YSLEER. The CDR3 loop spans 15 amino acids. Trimming at V came to 2 bases and at J to 6 bases, leaving 5 bases not matched to a gene. The CDR3: CASSQSGTGGDGYTF. The CDR3 nucleotides are TGCGCCAGCAGCCAATCCGGGACAGGGGGTGATGGCTACACCTTC.

The chain is built from TRBV24-1 and TRBJ2-1; 9 bases are a match to TRBD2. The CDR3 extends over 19 amino acids. V was clipped by 1 base and J by 0 bases; unmatched bases: 9. Germline V gives CDR1 KGHDR, CDR2 SFDVKD. The CDR3 here is CATSDLGSGRPSSYNEQFF. The CDR3, as DNA: TGTGCCACCAGTGATTTAGGCAGCGGGAGGCCGAGCTCCTACAATGAGCAGTTCTTC.

V and J are TRBV18 and TRBJ2-7, with D perhaps TRBD2 (5 bases). The CDR3 is 13 amino acids. Germline-derived CDR1 and CDR2 are KGHSH and LQKENI. V lost 2 bases to trimming and J lost 5 bases, with 10 bases between them. For the CDR3, the DNA is TGTGCCAGCTCACCAGCGCTAGCTAACGAGCAGTACTTC. The encoded protein is CASSPALANEQYF.

The chain carries TRBV19 and TRBJ2-5, with 10 bases identical to TRBD2. This CDR3 comprises 17 residues. V dropped 4 bases and J dropped 7; count of bases not matched to a gene: 15. In germline, CDR1 is LNHDA, CDR2 SQIVND (reference sequence). CDR3: CASSTEKGRLAGGTQYF. The CDR3 bases are TGTGCCAGTAGTACCGAAAAGGGTCGACTAGCGGGTGGGACCCAGTACTTC.

This clone was seen a few times. The J gene is TRBJ2-2, the V gene TRBV11-2; perhaps D is TRBD1 or TRBD2 (5 bases each). Germline V gives CDR1 SGHAT, CDR2 FQNNGV. The CDR3 is 16 residues long. V dropped 2 bases and J dropped 1 base, with 11 bases sitting between them. The CDR3 here is CASSLTGTENTGELFF. CDR3 nucleotides: TGTGCCAGCAGCTTAACCGGGACGGAGAACACCGGGGAGCTGTTTTTT.

The V call is TRBV5-6, the J call TRBJ1-2; D not certain. This CDR3 is built from 14 residues. Between the trimmed V and J ends, which lost 2 bases and 5 bases, there was a span of 13 bases. Germline V gene data show CDR1 as SGHDT and CDR2 as YYEEEE. CDR3 bases: TGTGCCAGCAGCTTAATAGTCCGAGAATATGGCTACACCTTC. Its protein is CASSLIVREYGYTF.

The rearrangement joins TRBV6-5 to TRBJ2-2; 9 bases agree with TRBD1. Unmatched junction bases numbered 7, after V lost 3 bases and J lost 8 bases. Germline CDR1 MNHEY, CDR2 SVGAGI. CDR3 length: 15 amino acids. The CDR3 spells CASSYPGQGAGELFF. As DNA, the CDR3 is TGTGCCAGCAGTTATCCGGGACAGGGAGCAGGGGAGCTGTTTTTT.

The chain uses TRBV6-6 and TRBJ2-3; a weak D match, TRBD2 (6 bases). The germline V gene encodes CDR1 MNHNY and CDR2 SVGAGI (reference sequence). V lost 5 bases and J 0 bases, leaving 12 bases between the germline ends. The CDR3 is made up of 15 amino acids. The CDR3 loop is CASSHPGLSTDTQYF. CDR3 bases: TGTGCCAGCAGTCACCCGGGACTGAGCACAGATACGCAGTATTTT.

V gene TRBV7-2 combines with J gene TRBJ2-7; 9 nucleotides align to TRBD2. The V gene end was trimmed by 1 base and the J gene end by 6 bases; junction bases not matched to a gene: 7. Germline V gene lookup returns CDR1 SGHTA and CDR2 FQGNSA. This CDR3 has 15 amino acids. As DNA, the CDR3 is TGTGCCAGCAGCTTAGGCCTTAGCGGGGGTCGCGAGCAGTACTTC. It encodes CASSLGLSGGREQYF.

The gene calls are TRBV2 and TRBJ2-1, with TRBD2 matching 7 bases. Trimming removed 6 bases from V and 6 bases from J; junction bases left unmatched: 14. Germline CDR1 and CDR2: SNHLY and FYNNEI. The CDR3 has 16 amino acids. The CDR3 loop reads CASRLIWAGVRNEQFF. The CDR3 coding sequence is TGTGCCAGCAGGCTGATTTGGGCGGGAGTTCGCAATGAGCAGTTCTTC.

The chain couples TRBV4-1 to TRBJ2-3, with 13 bases identical to TRBD2. The V and J ends lost 1 base and 4 bases, in that order; junction bases with no gene match: 14. This CDR3 contains 20 residues. The germline V gene encodes CDR1 MGHRA and CDR2 YSYEKL. The CDR3 spells CASSQGSLRGLAGAPDTQYF. The CDR3 DNA is TGCGCCAGCAGCCAAGGTTCTCTTAGAGGACTAGCGGGGGCACCAGATACGCAGTATTTT.

The chain links TRBV9 to TRBJ1-1, with 12 bases identical to TRBD1. This CDR3 spans 16 amino acids. Germline V gene data show CDR1 as SGDLS and CDR2 as YYNGEE. After removal of 5 bases from V and 0 bases from J, the junction contained 5 bases not matched to a gene. CDR3 loop: CASRGQGAGVNTEAFF. CDR3 DNA sequence: TGTGCCAGCAGGGGACAGGGGGCAGGGGTGAACACTGAAGCTTTCTTT.

This chain links TRBV7-2 with TRBJ1-2, with D perhaps matching TRBD1 (5 bases). Trimming removed 1 base at V and 5 bases at J, with 17 bases between. The CDR3 is made up of 16 amino acids. Germline V gene data show CDR1 as SGHTA and CDR2 as FQGNSA. The CDR3 here is CASSLERGRGGYGYTF. The CDR3 nucleotides read TGTGCCAGCAGCTTAGAGAGGGGACGGGGAGGATATGGCTACACCTTC.

The chain carries TRBV27 and TRBJ1-1; TRBD1 is a possible D gene (6 bases). Germline CDR1 MNHEY, CDR2 SMNVEV (reference sequence). V was trimmed by 2 bases and J by 5 bases, leaving 15 bases between them. The CDR3 totals 15 residues. The CDR3 DNA reads as TGTGCCAGCAGTTTAGGACAACCAGGGGATACTGAAGCTTTCTTT. Protein product: CASSLGQPGDTEAFF.

The rearrangement uses TRBV28 and TRBJ2-1; no clear D gene. In germline, CDR1 is MDHEN, CDR2 SYDVKM. This CDR3 comprises 16 residues. Trimming removed 5 bases at V and 7 bases at J, with 21 bases between. The CDR3, as DNA: TGTGCCAGCAGTCCCCTGGTAGTTATACCGAATAATGAGCAGTTCTTC. It yields the protein CASSPLVVIPNNEQFF.

The rearrangement uses TRBV7-9 and TRBJ2-2; 11 bases are a match to TRBD1. The length of the CDR3 is 15 residues. V gave up 5 bases and J gave up 7 bases; unmatched junction bases: 6. Germline V gene lookup returns CDR1 SEHNR and CDR2 FQNEAQ (reference sequence). The DNA for the CDR3 is TGTGCCAGCAGCATCAGGACAGGGGGCAGCGGGGAGCTGTTTTTT. Protein: CASSIRTGGSGELFF. Looking up the rest from reference TRBV7-9 and TRBJ2-2 gives the full variable domain: DTGVSQNPRHKITKRGQNVTFRCDPISEHNRLYWYRQTLGQGPEFLTYFQNEAQLEKSRLLSDRFSAERPKGSFSTLEIQRTEQGDSAMYLCASSIRTGGSGELFFGEGSRLTVL.

The V call is TRBV19, the J call TRBJ2-3, with 8 bases lining up with TRBD2. The trim removed 3 bases at V and 1 base at J, leaving 6 bases unmatched. The length of the CDR3 is 16 residues. Germline values: CDR1 LNHDA, CDR2 SQIVND (reference sequence). Written as DNA, the CDR3 is TGTGCCAGTAGTATGCCCAGCGGGAGACGCACAGATACGCAGTATTTT. Translating it yields CASSMPSGRRTDTQYF.

The chain couples TRBV6-5 to TRBJ1-2, with D possibly matching TRBD1 (5 bases). The germline V gene encodes CDR1 MNHEY and CDR2 SVGAGI. The CDR3 runs 15 residues. The V end was cut by 5 bases, the J end by 1 base, with 14 bases between. The CDR3 sequence: CASSHLTEVNYGYTF. DNA for the CDR3: TGTGCCAGCAGTCACCTGACAGAGGTTAACTATGGCTACACCTTC.

The chain links TRBV18 to TRBJ2-7, with 10 bases aligning to TRBD2. The V gene end was trimmed by 3 bases and the J gene end by 3 bases; junction bases not matched to a gene: 11. The germline gives CDR1 KGHSH, CDR2 LQKENI. The CDR3 covers 17 residues. This CDR3 is CASSPSGLADEGYEQYF. The CDR3 DNA reads as TGTGCCAGCTCACCGTCTGGACTAGCGGATGAGGGCTACGAGCAGTACTTC.

The V call is TRBV11-2, the J call TRBJ2-3; no clear D gene. The V end was cut by 0 bases, the J end by 4 bases, with 8 bases between. The V gene's germline CDR1 is SGHAT and CDR2 FQNNGV. The CDR3 has 14 amino acids. CDR3 DNA: TGTGCCAGCAGCTTAGATTCCAGATCAGATACGCAGTATTTT. As protein: CASSLDSRSDTQYF.

V is TRBV6-6 and J is TRBJ2-7; 10 positions match TRBD2. Looked up from germline, CDR1 is MNHNY and CDR2 is SVGAGI (reference sequence). CDR3 length: 17 amino acids. V gave up 5 bases and J gave up 0 bases; unmatched junction bases: 10. Here the CDR3 DNA reads TGTGCCAGCAGTCAACAAAGGACTAGCGGAAGCTCCTACGAGCAGTACTTC. The encoded protein is CASSQQRTSGSSYEQYF.

In this sample, this clone turned up once. A much bigger clone sits one base away, suggesting this may be a read error. The chain uses TRBV28 and TRBJ2-5; D unresolved. The germline V gene encodes CDR1 MDHEN and CDR2 SYDVKM. CDR3 size: 11 residues. Deletions cut 2 bases from V and 3 bases from J, with 1 base between. As DNA, the CDR3 is TGTGCCAGCAGTTTAAAAGAGACCCAGTACTTC. Translated, it gives CASSLKETQYF.

V usage is TRBV30 and J usage is TRBJ1-1; a possible D gene is TRBD1 (5 bases). Germline CDR1 GTSNPN, CDR2 SVGIG (reference sequence). Trimming took off 3 bases at V and 1 base at J, with 9 bases between the two ends. The CDR3 consists of 13 residues. CDR3 nucleotides: TGTGCCTGGAGAGGGACGGGGAACACTGAAGCTTTCTTT. Translated, it gives CAWRGTGNTEAFF.

In regard to this clone: At one end, the junction sequence differs from germline, possibly due to a read error. The V and J genes are TRBV6-1 and TRBJ1-4; 7 bases are a match to TRBD1. Germline CDR1 reads MNHNS; CDR2 reads SASEGT. The CDR3 is made up of 13 amino acids. The CDR3 coding sequence is TGTGCCAGCCGTGACAGGGTTAATGAAAAACTGTTTTTT. Encoded protein: CASRDRVNEKLFF.

V is TRBV10-2 and J is TRBJ1-1, with unresolved D. The V end lost 2 bases, the J end lost 1 base, and 11 bases lay between the germline ends. The germline V gene has CDR1 WSHSY and CDR2 SAAADI. This CDR3 contains 15 residues. As DNA, the CDR3 is TGCGCCAGCAGTGAGGAGGGCCACCGGAACACTGAAGCTTTCTTT. Amino acids: CASSEEGHRNTEAFF.

The V and J genes are TRBV6-1 and TRBJ2-6; 12 nucleotides agree with TRBD1. This CDR3 is built from 18 residues. Trimming at V came to 3 bases and at J to 2 bases, leaving 5 bases not matched to a gene. In germline, CDR1 is MNHNS, CDR2 SASEGT. CDR3 nucleotide sequence: TGTGCCAGCAGTGAGGGACAGGGGGCGGTGCCTGGGGCCAACGTCCTGACTTTC. Translation: CASSEGQGAVPGANVLTF.